Here is one T cell receptor (beta chain) with its context. The antigen remains unidentified. A lack of ophthalmopathy progression within 18 months defined stable Graves' hyperthyroidism. Diagnostic decisions used clinical symptoms, serum thyroxine and TRAb, thyroid ultrasound and orbital computed tomography. These data originate in a study of T cells in Graves' hyperthyroidism and ophthalmopathy. Per the germline V gene, CDR1 is LGHDT and CDR2 is YNNKEL (reference sequence). V lost 0 bases to trimming and J lost 8 bases, with 16 bases between them. The CDR3 is 16 amino acids. General observations from the study: The authors' 13 V-J model separated ophthalmopathy from stable hyperthyroidism. Appearing also in blood were most of the thyroid clonotypes expanded above 0.001.

Researchers amplified the TCR beta CDR3 regions from RNA transcripts. TCR CDR3 regions were first amplified by RT-PCR with HTBI primers. TCRdb re-called the multiplex PCR reads through MiXCR, storing one row per CDR3 protein. The sample has around 520,000 distinct CDR3 sequences, around 14% seen once. The rearrangement links TRBV3-1 to TRBJ1-4; tentative D call: TRBD1 (5 bases). The origin of this receptor is a woman aged 18 to 35 with Graves' hyperthyroidism. The sequencing input was blood. For the CDR3, the DNA is TGTGCCAGCAGCCAAGATAGGAGGGGATTTCCCGAAAAACTGTTTTTT. Its protein product is CASSQDRRGFPEKLFF. Full variable domain (rest looked up from reference TRBV3-1 and TRBJ1-4): DTAVSQTPKYLVTQMGNDKSIKCEQNLGHDTMYWYKQDSKKFLKIMFSYNNKELIINETVPNRFSPKSPDKAHLNLHINSLELGDSAVYFCASSQDRRGFPEKLFFGSGTQLSVL.